The clone carrying this T cell receptor beta chain has only one observation. From germline, CDR1 is ENHRY and CDR2 SYGVKD. The CDR3 consists of 14 residues. Trimming cost V 0 bases and J 6 bases; bases outside gene matches: 1. In the study's own analysis: The assay estimated nucleated cells by amplifying reference gene primers. TCRdb's table, derived via immunoSEQ multiplex PCR, lists solely in-frame clones and lacks some. That table furnishes V, J and clone size, whereas the DNA furnished D and trimming. The repertoire consists of approximately 150,000 clones, with about 87% occurring once and the leading ten covering around 0.91%. The data derive from a study of blood T cell repertoires in COVID-19. Study overall: Collection of acute and convalescent COVID-19 samples took place in the United States, Italy and Spain.

The source of this sequence is a woman aged 45-59 years with acute or convalescent COVID-19. This sequence joins TRBV10-3 and TRBJ1-4; 7 nucleotides agree with TRBD1. The sequenced material came from peripheral blood. The CDR3 reads CAISESRGDEKLFF. CDR3 nucleotide sequence: TGTGCCATCAGTGAGTCCAGGGGGGATGAAAAACTGTTTTTT.